The 21 T cell receptor beta chains reported below all come from one sample, sequenced in a study of human thymus T cells. Using immunoSEQ multiplex PCR, the repertoire was profiled, and TCRdb retains in-frame clones only, with some absent. The sample holds some 120,000 clones; around 94% are singletons and the top ten take 0.02% to 0.025%. In corrective heart surgery, resections were taken, and these provided the thymus tissue. The specimen was thymus tissue. These receptors all come from a boy under two years old with a congenital heart defect but otherwise immunologically healthy.

The J gene is TRBJ1-2, the V gene TRBV28, with D possibly matching TRBD1 (6 bases). The CDR3 runs to 16 residues. V lost 8 bases and J lost 4, with 23 bases in between. The germline gives CDR1 MDHEN, CDR2 SYDVKM. The CDR3 spells CASATLSGAGSYGYTF. DNA of the CDR3: TGTGCCAGCGCAACTTTATCGGGGGCGGGCTCCTATGGCTACACCTTC.

The V gene is TRBV5-4, the J gene TRBJ2-3; maybe TRBD2 (6 bases). Germline-derived CDR1 and CDR2 are SGHNT and YYREEE (reference sequence). The CDR3 sequence is 16 residues long. With 4 bases removed from V and 5 bases from J, the gap between germline ends came to 20 bases. In DNA form, the CDR3 reads TGTGCCAGCAGCCCTTATGCACGGGGGTCTGGAGATACGCAGTATTTT. This sequence encodes CASSPYARGSGDTQYF.

A word on this clone: The junction differs from germline at one of its ends, possibly a read error. This chain uses TRBV9 with TRBJ1-2; TRBD1 is a possible D gene (5 bases). The CDR3 has 11 residues. Germline V gene lookup returns CDR1 SGDLS and CDR2 YYNGEE. The CDR3, as DNA: TGTGCCAGCAGCGTAGAGTCAGGGCCGCACTTC. Residues: CASSVESGPHF.

This chain connects TRBV7-5 to TRBJ1-4; TRBD1, the table's D call, lacks a check against the DNA. TRBV7-5 corresponds to a pseudogene. This CDR3 contains 14 residues. Here the CDR3 DNA reads TGTGCCAGAGCGAGACACCCAACTAATGAAAAACTGTTTTTT. It yields the protein CARARHPTNEKLFF.

V and J are TRBV4-3 and TRBJ2-2; D gene unclear. V was cut by 6 bases and J by 5 bases, with 10 bases left in between. Germline CDR1 reads LGHNA; CDR2 reads YSLEER. CDR3 length: 13 residues. CDR3 bases: TGCGCCAGCAGGAGGTTTGGAACCGGGGAGCTGTTTTTT. Residues: CASRRFGTGELFF.

The rearrangement joins TRBV2 to TRBJ2-1; 11 nucleotides match TRBD2. The CDR3 has 15 amino acids. V was clipped by 1 base and J by 4 bases; unmatched bases: 0. CDR1 is SNHLY, CDR2 FYNNEI, per germline. This chain's CDR3 is CASSEVAGGYNEQFF. The DNA of the CDR3 is TGTGCCAGCAGTGAAGTAGCGGGGGGGTACAATGAGCAGTTCTTC.

V is TRBV5-6 and J is TRBJ2-3; no reliable D call. The germline CDR1 and CDR2 sequences are SGHDT and YYEEEE. The CDR3 length is 12 residues. Trimming left V 3 bases short and J 0 bases short, with 2 bases between. In DNA form, the CDR3 reads TGTGCCAGCAGCTCGAGCACAGATACGCAGTATTTT. This translates into CASSSSTDTQYF.

V usage is TRBV30 and J usage is TRBJ2-1; 9 bases are a match to TRBD2. In germline, CDR1 is GTSNPN, CDR2 SVGIG (reference sequence). V lost 0 bases to trimming and J lost 5 bases; unmatched junction nucleotides: 5. CDR3 length: 15 amino acids. CDR3 nucleotides: TGTGCCTGGAGTGTGTCAGCGGGGGGCAACAATGAGCAGTTCTTC. Amino acids: CAWSVSAGGNNEQFF.

The chain couples TRBV6-1 to TRBJ2-7, with 9 bases lining up with TRBD1. CDR3 length equals 20 residues. Germline assignment: CDR1 MNHNS and CDR2 SASEGT. V was pared by 4 bases and J by 4 bases, with 23 bases of the junction left unmatched. The chain's CDR3 is CASSAPGQGILYPEGYEQYF. CDR3 DNA sequence: TGTGCCAGCAGTGCACCGGGACAGGGTATTTTATACCCTGAGGGGTACGAGCAGTACTTC.

This chain connects TRBV5-1 to TRBJ1-1; 8 bases align to TRBD1. After removal of 7 bases from V and 7 bases from J, the junction contained 12 bases not matched to a gene. This CDR3 comprises 14 residues. Per the germline V gene, CDR1 is SGHRS and CDR2 is YFSETQ. The CDR3 sequence: CASRRIPGTGEAFF. The CDR3 DNA reads TGCGCCAGCCGCCGGATCCCGGGGACAGGTGAAGCTTTCTTT.

The V and J genes are TRBV28 and TRBJ1-2, with 7 bases that match TRBD1. The CDR3 length is 24 residues. Per germline, CDR1 MDHEN and CDR2 SYDVKM. With V trimmed by 1 base and J by 1 base, 30 bases remained unmatched. DNA for the CDR3: TGTGCCAGCAGTTTATCCGGGACAGCACATCCTTTGGATGATGACGATCCCTTTAACTATGGCTACACCTTC. Translated: CASSLSGTAHPLDDDDPFNYGYTF.

The rearrangement links TRBV25-1 to TRBJ2-1; TRBD2 might be the D (6 bases). The CDR3 extends over 15 amino acids. CDR1 MGHDK and CDR2 SYGVNS come from the germline V gene. V dropped 7 bases and J dropped 4 bases, with 17 bases sitting between them. The DNA of the CDR3 is TGTGCCAGCAACGGCGTGGGGGGTAGATACAATGAGCAGTTCTTC. It translates to CASNGVGGRYNEQFF.

The chain combines TRBV4-2 with TRBJ2-7; TRBD2 agrees at 8 bases. Germline V gene data show CDR1 as LGHNA and CDR2 as YNFKEQ. The CDR3 sequence is 16 residues long. V gave up 3 bases and J gave up 6 bases; unmatched junction bases: 13. CDR3 sequence: CASSHHLGSSGGEQYF. DNA of the CDR3: TGTGCCAGCAGCCACCACCTCGGCTCCAGCGGGGGCGAGCAGTACTTC.

This clone has just one count. This chain joins TRBV27 and TRBJ2-7; D unclear. Between the trimmed V and J ends, which lost 2 bases and 2 bases, there was a span of 16 bases. From germline, CDR1 is MNHEY and CDR2 SMNVEV (reference sequence). This CDR3 contains 16 residues. The CDR3 loop reads CASSLSGLDTPYEQYF. The DNA of the CDR3 is TGTGCCAGCAGTTTAAGTGGTCTAGACACCCCCTACGAGCAGTACTTC.

The V call is TRBV10-2, the J call TRBJ2-5; 8 nucleotides align to TRBD1. Germline trimming cut 4 bases from V and 1 base from J; bases unmatched to any gene: 8. The CDR3 has 16 residues. The germline gives CDR1 WSHSY, CDR2 SAAADI. CDR3 sequence: CASSVWTGSFQETQYF. CDR3 coding DNA: TGCGCCAGCAGTGTATGGACAGGGTCCTTCCAAGAGACCCAGTACTTC.

CDR3 DNA sequence: TGTGCCAGCACGGGACTAGCTAGGACCGGGGAGCTGTTTTTT. It translates to CASTGLARTGELFF. The gene calls are TRBV7-9 and TRBJ2-2; 9 bases align to TRBD2. With 7 bases clipped from V and 5 bases from J, the junction kept 5 bases outside the gene matches. The germline gives CDR1 SEHNR, CDR2 FQNEAQ (reference sequence). This CDR3 is 14 amino acids long.

V gene TRBV27 combines with J gene TRBJ2-7, with D perhaps matching TRBD1 (5 bases). The CDR3 is 12 amino acids. Trimming removed 11 bases at V and 2 bases at J, with 13 bases between. The V gene's germline CDR1 is MNHEY and CDR2 SMNVEV (reference sequence). In DNA, the CDR3 is TGTGCCGACGAGACAGAAGCCTACGAGCAGTACTTC. Translating gives CADETEAYEQYF.

The rearrangement links TRBV6-5 to TRBJ1-3, with unresolved D. This CDR3 has 15 amino acids. Trimming took 2 bases from V and 1 from J, leaving 9 bases between them. CDR1 is MNHEY, CDR2 SVGAGI, per germline. Here the CDR3 DNA reads TGTGCCAGCAGTTACAGTCACAGTTCTGGAAACACCATATATTTT. This encodes CASSYSHSSGNTIYF.

This clone was observed a handful of times. The CDR3 region has the DNA TGTGCCAGCAGTTCGGGAGGATCCCGAAGGAACACTGAAGCTTTCTTT. Translating gives CASSSGGSRRNTEAFF. The genes are TRBV28 and TRBJ1-1; D is undetermined. This CDR3 comprises 16 residues. Trimming took 4 bases from V and 1 from J, leaving 16 bases between them. Germline V gene sequence: CDR1 MDHEN, CDR2 SYDVKM. The entire variable domain, with the rest obtained from reference TRBV28 and TRBJ1-1, is as follows: DVKVTQSSRYLVKRTGEKVFLECVQDMDHENMFWYRQDPGLGLRLIYFSYDVKMKEKGDIPEGYSVSREKKERFSLILESASTNQTSMYLCASSSGGSRRNTEAFFGQGTRLTVV.

The chain employs TRBV5-4 and TRBJ1-6; no definite D call. Trimming took off 4 bases at V and 0 bases at J, with 17 bases between the two ends. Germline CDR1 is SGHNT and CDR2 is YYREEE (reference sequence). The CDR3 consists of 18 residues. The CDR3 protein is CASSPSLTNSSYNSPLHF. The CDR3 DNA reads TGTGCCAGCAGCCCTTCGTTGACAAATAGCTCCTATAATTCACCCCTCCACTTT.

The J gene is TRBJ2-7, the V gene TRBV7-2; possible D gene TRBD1, 5 bases. Looked up from germline, CDR1 is SGHTA and CDR2 is FQGNSA. The CDR3 has 16 residues. V was trimmed by 6 bases and J by 6 bases, leaving 24 bases between them. The CDR3 is CASSKAGRTQVSEQYF. As DNA, the CDR3 is TGTGCCAGCAGTAAAGCTGGACGGACACAGGTTAGCGAGCAGTACTTC.